The 15 T cell receptor beta chains given below trace back to one sample, sequenced in a study of blood T cell repertoires in COVID-19. TCRdb keeps only in-frame clones here, not all; method: immunoSEQ multiplex PCR. The table records about 180,000 clones, approximately 88% of them present only once. The sample comprised peripheral blood. The receptors stem from a woman between 40 and 55 years old with COVID-19, enrolled during active disease.

CDR3 bases: TGTGCCAGTATGGACACGTTGAACACTGAAGCTTTCTTT. This translates into CASMDTLNTEAFF. The rearrangement uses TRBV19 and TRBJ1-1; TRBD1 is a possible D gene (5 bases). CDR3 length: 13 residues. Trimming took 7 bases from V and 0 from J, leaving 9 bases between them. Germline V lookup: CDR1 LNHDA, CDR2 SQIVND (reference sequence).

The gene calls are TRBV18 and TRBJ1-2; 7 nucleotides agree with TRBD1. The CDR3 covers 13 residues. The V segment lost 5 bases and the J segment 0 bases; nucleotides outside the gene matches: 0. Germline CDR1 is KGHSH and CDR2 is LQKENI. CDR3 in DNA: TGTGCCAGCTCAGGGACAGCTAACTATGGCTACACCTTC. This encodes CASSGTANYGYTF.

The chain employs TRBV11-2 and TRBJ1-4; no clear D. The CDR3 has 15 residues. Germline assignment: CDR1 SGHAT and CDR2 FQNNGV. V was pared by 3 bases and J by 8 bases, with 16 bases between. CDR3 in amino acids: CASSFFGVGEEKLFF. CDR3 coding DNA: TGTGCCAGCAGCTTTTTCGGGGTTGGAGAAGAAAAACTGTTTTTT. Supplemented by reference TRBV11-2 and TRBJ1-4, the full variable domain reads EAGVAQSPRYKIIEKRQSVAFWCNPISGHATLYWYQQILGQGPKLLIQFQNNGVVDDSQLPKDRFSAERLKGVDSTLKIQPAKLEDSAVYLCASSFFGVGEEKLFFGSGTQLSVL.

The genes are TRBV25-1 and TRBJ2-1; D gene uncertain. Germline values: CDR1 MGHDK, CDR2 SYGVNS. CDR3 length: 10 amino acids. The V gene lost 6 bases and the J gene lost 12 bases, with 9 bases spanning the gap. Written as DNA, the CDR3 is TGTGCCAGCAGCGGAGTTGGGCAGTTCTTC. Translating gives CASSGVGQFF.

The rearrangement uses TRBV6-5 and TRBJ2-5, with a tentative D call TRBD1 (6 bases). The CDR3 extends over 14 amino acids. In germline, CDR1 is MNHEY, CDR2 SVGAGI. Deletions cut 6 bases from V and 7 bases from J, with 18 bases between. The CDR3 nucleotides read TGTGCCAGCAGACAAAAGAACAGGGTGGGGACCCAGTACTTC. Translation gives CASRQKNRVGTQYF.

The V and J genes are TRBV5-1 and TRBJ1-2; 8 nucleotides align to TRBD1. V shed 4 bases and J 8 bases; nucleotides not matched to a gene: 10. The germline V gene has CDR1 SGHRS and CDR2 YFSETQ. The CDR3 is 14 amino acids. As DNA, the CDR3 is TGCGCCAGCAGCCCTGGACAGGGTCTGGAGGGCTACACCTTC. Its protein product is CASSPGQGLEGYTF.

This clone was seen a few times. The chain has TRBV5-4 and TRBJ2-7, with 7 bases matching TRBD1. This CDR3 comprises 15 residues. The V and J ends lost 4 bases and 2 bases, in that order; junction bases with no gene match: 9. CDR1 and CDR2 (germline): SGHNT, YYREEE (reference sequence). In nucleotides, the CDR3 is TGTGCCAGCAGCCCAAAGACAGGGACCCCCTACGAGCAGTACTTC. It is translated as CASSPKTGTPYEQYF.

The chain uses TRBV19 and TRBJ2-3, with a tentative D call TRBD2 (6 bases). The germline V gene has CDR1 LNHDA and CDR2 SQIVND (reference sequence). Trimming took 2 bases from V and 5 from J, leaving 17 bases between them. This CDR3 is 16 amino acids long. CDR3 in DNA: TGTGCCAGTAGTATAAAACTGGACTACCATGGAGATACGCAGTATTTT. It specifies CASSIKLDYHGDTQYF.

This chain links TRBV5-1 with TRBJ1-2, with 10 bases that match TRBD1. CDR1 SGHRS and CDR2 YFSETQ come from the germline V gene. This CDR3 contains 15 residues. V lost 4 bases to trimming and J lost 8 bases; unmatched junction nucleotides: 11. The DNA of the CDR3 is TGCGCCAGCAGCGCTAGGACAGGGGGGATGGACGGCTACACCTTC. It encodes CASSARTGGMDGYTF.

J is TRBJ2-1 and V is TRBV29-1; 8 bases are a match to TRBD1. Germline V gene sequence: CDR1 SQVTM, CDR2 ANQGSEA. This CDR3 spans 15 amino acids. The V segment lost 5 bases and the J segment 6 bases; nucleotides outside the gene matches: 12. CDR3 nucleotides: TGCAGCGTTCAACCCCGGACAGGGCAGCTCAATGAGCAGTTCTTC. Its protein is CSVQPRTGQLNEQFF.

This clone has a handful of counts. The chain has TRBV5-1 and TRBJ1-6, with TRBD1 identical over 7 bases. The CDR3 has 14 amino acids. With V trimmed by 2 bases and J by 5 bases, 1 base remained unmatched. Germline CDR1 and CDR2: SGHRS and YFSETQ. In nucleotides, the CDR3 is TGCGCCAGCAGCTTTACAGGGGATAATTCACCCCTCCACTTT. Translation gives CASSFTGDNSPLHF.

The gene calls are TRBV5-1 and TRBJ1-5, with TRBD1 as a possible D gene (5 bases). This CDR3 comprises 16 residues. CDR1 SGHRS and CDR2 YFSETQ come from the germline V gene. V shed 9 bases and J shed 6 bases, with 25 bases lying between them. The CDR3: CATDLHRQPECQPQHF. The CDR3 DNA reads TGCGCCACCGACCTTCACCGACAGCCCGAGTGTCAGCCCCAGCATTTT. The full variable domain, completed using reference TRBV5-1 and TRBJ1-5, is KAGVTQTPRYLIKTRGQQVTLSCSPISGHRSVSWYQQTPGQGLQFLFEYFSETQRNKGNFPGRFSGRQFSNSRSEMNVSTLELGDSALYLCATDLHRQPECQPQHFGDGTRLSIL.

The chain recombines TRBV9 with TRBJ2-4, with a possible D match to TRBD2 (5 bases). CDR1 is SGDLS and CDR2 is YYNGEE in the germline V gene. The CDR3 loop spans 17 amino acids. The V and J ends lost 0 bases and 1 base respectively, with 14 bases between them. Written as DNA, the CDR3 is TGTGCCAGCAGCGTAGATCCTGGCCCGGGGGCCAAAAACATTCAGTACTTC. This sequence encodes CASSVDPGPGAKNIQYF. Full variable domain (outside the CDR3, taken from reference TRBV9 and TRBJ2-4): DSGVTQTPKHLITATGQRVTLRCSPRSGDLSVYWYQQSLDQGLQFLIQYYNGEERAKGNILERFSAQQFPDLHSELNLSSLELGDSALYFCASSVDPGPGAKNIQYFGAGTRLSVL.

This clone was counted at least ten times. Other DNA variants within this sample encode the same CDR3. V is TRBV2 and J is TRBJ2-3; 11 bases are shared with TRBD2. V lost 4 bases, J lost 3 bases, and 3 bases stayed unmatched. The CDR3 is 15 residues long. Germline V gives CDR1 SNHLY, CDR2 FYNNEI. CDR3: CASSGTSGGTDTQYF. The CDR3, as DNA: TGTGCCAGCAGTGGCACTAGCGGGGGTACAGATACGCAGTATTTT.

The V and J genes are TRBV3-1 (or the pseudogene TRBV3-2) and TRBJ2-7; D ambiguous. Trimming removed 2 bases at V and 6 bases at J, with 14 bases between. This CDR3 has 14 residues. Germline loops: CDR1 LGHDT, CDR2 YNNKEL (reference sequence). This CDR3 is CASSQFAVMGEQYF. The CDR3 DNA is TGTGCCAGCAGCCAATTTGCGGTTATGGGCGAGCAGTACTTC.